The 20 T cell receptor beta chains given below trace back to one sample, sequenced in a study of blood T cell repertoires in COVID-19. Assay used: immunoSEQ multiplex PCR; TCRdb lists only in-frame clones, some missing. The sample comprises about 440,000 clones, around 88% of which are singletons, and over 10% rests with the top ten. Sequencing was carried out using peripheral blood. The receptors here all came from a woman between 45 and 65 years old with COVID-19, enrolled during active disease.

V and J are TRBV30 and TRBJ1-3; 7 bases are a match to TRBD1. V shed 1 base and J 4 bases; nucleotides not matched to a gene: 4. The CDR3 has 14 amino acids. Germline CDR1 reads GTSNPN; CDR2 reads SVGIG (reference sequence). CDR3 sequence reads: CAWSEGALGNTIYF. The CDR3 coding sequence is TGTGCCTGGAGTGAGGGGGCGCTGGGAAACACCATATATTTT.

The rearrangement joins TRBV5-1 to TRBJ2-3; TRBD2 aligns across 13 bases. The germline gives CDR1 SGHRS, CDR2 YFSETQ. Trimming at V came to 4 bases and at J to 5 bases, leaving 7 bases not matched to a gene. The CDR3 consists of 16 residues. CDR3 region: CASSIGTSGVIDTQYF. Here the CDR3 DNA reads TGCGCCAGCAGCATTGGGACTAGCGGGGTTATAGATACGCAGTATTTT. The complete variable domain, with remaining parts taken from reference TRBV5-1 and TRBJ2-3, reads KAGVTQTPRYLIKTRGQQVTLSCSPISGHRSVSWYQQTPGQGLQFLFEYFSETQRNKGNFPGRFSGRQFSNSRSEMNVSTLELGDSALYLCASSIGTSGVIDTQYFGPGTRLTVL.

For this clone: This clone may be a read error of a much larger clone one base away. This chain's CDR3 is CASSEGRGETQYF. The CDR3 nucleotides are TGTGCCAGCAGTGAAGGCAGGGGAGAGACCCAGTACTTC. The genes are TRBV2 and TRBJ2-5, with D possibly being TRBD1 (6 bases). Germline V gives CDR1 SNHLY, CDR2 FYNNEI. V gave up 1 base and J gave up 4 bases, with 7 bases separating them. This CDR3 contains 13 residues.

This clone was detected once. This sequence joins TRBV28 and TRBJ1-2; TRBD1 matches at 9 bases. The CDR3 runs to 16 residues. With V trimmed by 6 bases and J by 4 bases, 12 bases remained unmatched. Germline assignment: CDR1 MDHEN and CDR2 SYDVKM. The CDR3 region has the DNA TGTGCCAGCAGACCTGCTGACAGGGGGGCTCGCTATGGCTACACCTTC. This sequence encodes CASRPADRGARYGYTF.

The rearrangement links TRBV7-9 to TRBJ2-5; 11 nucleotides match TRBD1. CDR3 length equals 14 residues. With 5 bases clipped from V and 5 bases from J, the junction kept 4 bases outside the gene matches. CDR1 is SEHNR, CDR2 FQNEAQ, per germline (reference sequence). CDR3: CASSPRTGGETQYF. DNA for the CDR3: TGTGCCAGCAGCCCTAGGACAGGGGGCGAGACCCAGTACTTC.

V usage is TRBV11-2 and J usage is TRBJ2-7, with D possibly being TRBD2 (6 bases). CDR1 is SGHAT and CDR2 is FQNNGV in the germline V gene. V was cut by 1 base and J by 5 bases, with 12 bases left in between. CDR3 length: 14 amino acids. Here the CDR3 DNA reads TGTGCCAGCAGCTTAGTTCCGGGGGAGAACGAGCAGTACTTC. Translated, it gives CASSLVPGENEQYF.

The CDR3 DNA sequence: TGTGCCAGCAGTGAGACTACCTGGACTAATGAAAAACTGTTTTTT. It is translated as CASSETTWTNEKLFF. The J gene is TRBJ1-4, the V gene TRBV6-1; D not certain. V gave up 3 bases and J gave up 2 bases, with 10 bases separating them. CDR3 length equals 15 residues. CDR1 and CDR2 from the germline V gene are MNHNS and SASEGT.

CDR3 protein: CAWSQTAGTEAFF. In nucleotides, the CDR3 is TGTGCCTGGAGCCAGACGGCAGGGACTGAAGCTTTCTTT. The chain carries TRBV30 and TRBJ1-1; a possible D gene is TRBD1 (5 bases). The CDR3 totals 13 residues. Trimming stripped 3 bases from V and 5 bases from J, with 13 bases between. CDR1 and CDR2 from the germline V gene are GTSNPN and SVGIG (reference sequence).

The sample holds one count of this clone. The chain carries TRBV11-3 and TRBJ2-3; a possible D gene is TRBD1 (6 bases). Germline V lookup: CDR1 SGHNT, CDR2 YENEEA. The CDR3 is 15 amino acids. V gave up 8 bases and J gave up 3 bases, with 18 bases separating them. The CDR3 nucleotides read TGTGCCAGCGGGACCCGGGCAGGGGCAACAGATACGCAGTATTTT. Its translation is CASGTRAGATDTQYF.

The chain combines TRBV7-9 with TRBJ1-1; 8 bases agree with TRBD1. The germline gives CDR1 SEHNR, CDR2 FQNEAQ (reference sequence). This CDR3 contains 14 residues. With 5 bases clipped from V and 3 bases from J, the junction kept 5 bases outside the gene matches. CDR3 sequence reads: CASSVRGRDTEAFF. As DNA, the CDR3 is TGTGCCAGCAGCGTCAGGGGGCGGGACACTGAAGCTTTCTTT.

J is TRBJ2-3 and V is TRBV3-1 (or the pseudogene TRBV3-2), with D possibly being TRBD2 (6 bases). Deletions cut 1 base from V and 0 bases from J, with 17 bases between. Germline V gives CDR1 LGHDT, CDR2 YNNKEL (reference sequence). This CDR3 comprises 18 residues. The CDR3 sequence is CASSQVAGTYSSTDTQYF. The CDR3 region has the DNA TGTGCCAGCAGCCAAGTGGCGGGAACGTACTCTAGCACAGATACGCAGTATTTT.

The chain is built from TRBV13 and TRBJ2-3; D is unresolved. V was trimmed by 4 bases and J by 6 bases, leaving 8 bases between them. From germline, CDR1 is PRHDT and CDR2 FYEKMQ (reference sequence). This CDR3 is built from 12 residues. CDR3 protein: CASSSRGDTQYF. The CDR3, as DNA: TGTGCCAGCAGCTCCCGTGGCGATACGCAGTATTTT.

The CDR3 here is CATSTPGVDGYTF. The CDR3 DNA is TGTGCCACCAGTACCCCAGGCGTGGATGGCTACACCTTC. The genes are TRBV24-1 and TRBJ1-2; D gene uncertain. The germline gives CDR1 KGHDR, CDR2 SFDVKD. V lost 6 bases, J lost 6 bases, and 13 bases lay in between. The CDR3 contains 13 residues.

The chain links TRBV7-2 to TRBJ2-1; 9 nucleotides line up with TRBD2. V was clipped by 2 bases and J by 4 bases; unmatched bases: 3. Germline CDR1 reads SGHTA; CDR2 reads FQGNSA. The CDR3 has 15 amino acids. CDR3 protein: CASSLWRGGYNEQFF. CDR3 nucleotides: TGTGCCAGCAGCTTATGGCGGGGGGGATACAATGAGCAGTTCTTC.

V usage is TRBV10-1 and J usage is TRBJ2-1, with 7 bases that match TRBD1. Germline loops: CDR1 WNHNN, CDR2 SYGVQD (reference sequence). The V and J ends lost 6 bases and 8 bases, in that order; junction bases with no gene match: 25. The CDR3 sequence is 19 residues long. The CDR3 region is CASRGRNVDRVGSRDEQFF. For the CDR3, the DNA is TGCGCCAGCAGGGGACGTAACGTTGACAGGGTCGGGTCTAGGGATGAGCAGTTCTTC.

The gene calls are TRBV15 and TRBJ1-6, with TRBD1 matching over 11 bases. The CDR3 consists of 17 residues. The J segment lost 7 bases and the V segment lost 0 bases, leaving 5 bases of the junction unmatched. CDR1 LNHNV and CDR2 YYDKDF come from the germline V gene (reference sequence). CDR3 nucleotide sequence: TGTGCCACCAGCAGAGACCGGACAGGGGGCGCGAATTCACCCCTCCACTTT. This codes for CATSRDRTGGANSPLHF.

The count of this clone is one. This chain connects TRBV3-1 (or the pseudogene TRBV3-2) to TRBJ1-1; unclear D gene. Trimming left V 0 bases short and J 0 bases short, with 8 bases between. The CDR3 consists of 15 residues. Germline V CDR1 and CDR2: LGHDT, YNNKEL (reference sequence). The DNA for the CDR3 is TGTGCCAGCAGCCAAGAGGCGGGGATGAACACTGAAGCTTTCTTT. This codes for CASSQEAGMNTEAFF.

The V gene is TRBV29-1, the J gene TRBJ1-1; 7 bases align to TRBD1. Per the germline V gene, CDR1 is SQVTM and CDR2 is ANQGSEA. V shed 5 bases and J 1 base; nucleotides not matched to a gene: 4. This CDR3 spans 13 amino acids. Here the CDR3 reads CSVFKGANTEAFF. The CDR3 region has the DNA TGCAGCGTTTTCAAGGGGGCGAACACTGAAGCTTTCTTT. Complete variable domain (other parts from reference TRBV29-1 and TRBJ1-1): SAVISQKPSRDICQRGTSLTIQCQVDSQVTMMFWYRQQPGQSLTLIATANQGSEATYESGFVIDKFPISRPNLTFSTLTVSNMSPEDSSIYLCSVFKGANTEAFFGQGTRLTVV.

The chain uses TRBV30 and TRBJ2-3; TRBD2 aligns across 8 bases. CDR3 length: 15 amino acids. CDR1 is GTSNPN, CDR2 SVGIG, per germline (reference sequence). V was pared by 5 bases and J by 3 bases, with 10 bases of the junction left unmatched. This CDR3 is CAWDNRGGLTDTQYF. The CDR3 DNA sequence: TGTGCCTGGGATAACCGGGGGGGCCTGACAGATACGCAGTATTTT. The whole variable domain, filled in from reference TRBV30 and TRBJ2-3, reads SQTIHQWPATLVQPVGSPLSLECTVEGTSNPNLYWYRQAAGRGLQLLFYSVGIGQISSEVPQNLSASRPQDRQFILSSKKLLLSDSGFYLCAWDNRGGLTDTQYFGPGTRLTVL.

The V gene is TRBV5-1, the J gene TRBJ1-2; possibly TRBD1 for D (5 bases). The CDR3 totals 15 residues. Germline CDR1 and CDR2: SGHRS and YFSETQ. V lost 4 bases and J lost 8, with 21 bases in between. CDR3 sequence (DNA): TGCGCCAGCAGCCCGGTAGGGGAGGCAAGCGGGGGCTACACCTTC. It codes for CASSPVGEASGGYTF.